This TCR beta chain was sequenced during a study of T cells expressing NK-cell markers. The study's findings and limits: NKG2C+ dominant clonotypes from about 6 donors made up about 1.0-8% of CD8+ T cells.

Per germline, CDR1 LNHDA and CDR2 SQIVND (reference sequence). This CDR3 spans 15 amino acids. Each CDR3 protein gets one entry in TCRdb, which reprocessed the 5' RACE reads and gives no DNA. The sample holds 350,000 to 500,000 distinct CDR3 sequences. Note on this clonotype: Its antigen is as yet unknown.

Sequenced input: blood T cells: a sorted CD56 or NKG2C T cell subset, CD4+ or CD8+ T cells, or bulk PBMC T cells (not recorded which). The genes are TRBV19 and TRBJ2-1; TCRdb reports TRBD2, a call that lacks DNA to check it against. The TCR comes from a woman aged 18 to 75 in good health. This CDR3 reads CASSPSVSSYNEQFF. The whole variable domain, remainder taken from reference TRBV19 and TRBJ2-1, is DGGITQSPKYLFRKEGQNVTLSCEQNLNHDAMYWYRQDPGQGLRLIYYSQIVNDFQKGDIAEGYSVSREKKESFPLTVTSAQKNPTAFYLCASSPSVSSYNEQFFGPGTRLTVL.